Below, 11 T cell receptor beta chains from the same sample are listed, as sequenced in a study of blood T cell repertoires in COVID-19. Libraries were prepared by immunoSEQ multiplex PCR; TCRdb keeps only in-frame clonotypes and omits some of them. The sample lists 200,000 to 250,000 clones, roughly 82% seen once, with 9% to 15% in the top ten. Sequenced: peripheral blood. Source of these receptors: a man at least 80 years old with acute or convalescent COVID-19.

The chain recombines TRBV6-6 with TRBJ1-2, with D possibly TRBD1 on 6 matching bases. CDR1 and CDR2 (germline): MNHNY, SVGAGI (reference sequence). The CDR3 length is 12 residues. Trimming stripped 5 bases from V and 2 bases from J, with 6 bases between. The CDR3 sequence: CASSDRNYGYTF. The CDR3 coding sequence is TGTGCCAGCAGTGACAGGAACTATGGCTACACCTTC.

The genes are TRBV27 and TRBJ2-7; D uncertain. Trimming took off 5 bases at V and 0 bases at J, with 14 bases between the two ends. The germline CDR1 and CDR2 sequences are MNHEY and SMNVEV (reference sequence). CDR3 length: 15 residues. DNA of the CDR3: TGTGCCAGCAGTCCACGGTTTCTCTCCTCCTACGAGCAGTACTTC. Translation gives CASSPRFLSSYEQYF.

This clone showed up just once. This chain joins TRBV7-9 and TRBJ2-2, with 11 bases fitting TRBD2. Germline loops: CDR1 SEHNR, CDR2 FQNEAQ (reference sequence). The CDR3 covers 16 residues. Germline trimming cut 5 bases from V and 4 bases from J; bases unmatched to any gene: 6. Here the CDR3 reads CASSLTSGAGTGELFF. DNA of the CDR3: TGTGCCAGCAGCCTGACTAGCGGGGCCGGCACCGGGGAGCTGTTTTTT.

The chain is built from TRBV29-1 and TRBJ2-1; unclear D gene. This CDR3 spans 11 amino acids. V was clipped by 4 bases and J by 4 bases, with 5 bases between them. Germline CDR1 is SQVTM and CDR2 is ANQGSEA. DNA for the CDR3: TGCAGCGTTGGCGCATACAATGAGCAGTTCTTC. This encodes CSVGAYNEQFF.

CDR3 nucleotides: TGTGCCAGCAATCCAATATCTTCGGGACAGGAAGAGACCCAGTACTTC. As protein: CASNPISSGQEETQYF. This chain links TRBV2 with TRBJ2-5, with 8 bases lining up with TRBD1. This CDR3 has 16 residues. V lost 7 bases to trimming and J lost 3 bases; unmatched junction nucleotides: 13. CDR1 is SNHLY and CDR2 is FYNNEI in the germline V gene.

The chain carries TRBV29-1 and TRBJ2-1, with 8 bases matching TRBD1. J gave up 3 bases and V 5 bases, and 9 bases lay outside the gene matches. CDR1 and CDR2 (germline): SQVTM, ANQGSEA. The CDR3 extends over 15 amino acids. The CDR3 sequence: CSVRQGRWYYNEQFF. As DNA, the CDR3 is TGCAGCGTTCGACAGGGGAGGTGGTACTACAATGAGCAGTTCTTC.

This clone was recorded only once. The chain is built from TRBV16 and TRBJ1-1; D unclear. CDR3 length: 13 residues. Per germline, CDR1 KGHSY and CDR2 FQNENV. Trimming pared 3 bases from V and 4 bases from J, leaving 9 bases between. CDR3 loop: CASSQSGSTEAFF. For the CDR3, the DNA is TGTGCCAGCAGCCAGTCCGGGTCCACTGAAGCTTTCTTT.

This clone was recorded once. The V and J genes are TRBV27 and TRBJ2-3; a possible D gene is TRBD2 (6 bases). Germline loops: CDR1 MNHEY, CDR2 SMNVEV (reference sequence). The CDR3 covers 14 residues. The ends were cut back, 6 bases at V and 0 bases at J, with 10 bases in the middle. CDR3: CASSLGGSTDTQYF. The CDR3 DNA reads TGTGCCAGCAGCCTCGGGGGAAGCACAGATACGCAGTATTTT.

CDR3 DNA: TGCGCCAGCAGCTTGGTTCAGGGGGAGCGTGAGCAGTACTTC. It translates to CASSLVQGEREQYF. The chain uses TRBV5-1 and TRBJ2-7, with TRBD1 matching 7 bases. Germline values: CDR1 SGHRS, CDR2 YFSETQ. The CDR3 runs 14 residues. With 0 bases clipped from V and 7 bases from J, the junction kept 7 bases outside the gene matches. Full variable domain (missing parts from reference TRBV5-1 and TRBJ2-7): KAGVTQTPRYLIKTRGQQVTLSCSPISGHRSVSWYQQTPGQGLQFLFEYFSETQRNKGNFPGRFSGRQFSNSRSEMNVSTLELGDSALYLCASSLVQGEREQYFGPGTRLTVT.

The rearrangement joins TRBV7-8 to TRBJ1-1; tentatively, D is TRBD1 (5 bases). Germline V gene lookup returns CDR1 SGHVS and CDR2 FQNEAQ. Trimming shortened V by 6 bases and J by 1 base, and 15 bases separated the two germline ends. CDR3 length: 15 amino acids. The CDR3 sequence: CASRGLGLSNTEAFF. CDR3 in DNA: TGTGCCAGCAGGGGGCTCGGGCTATCGAACACTGAAGCTTTCTTT.

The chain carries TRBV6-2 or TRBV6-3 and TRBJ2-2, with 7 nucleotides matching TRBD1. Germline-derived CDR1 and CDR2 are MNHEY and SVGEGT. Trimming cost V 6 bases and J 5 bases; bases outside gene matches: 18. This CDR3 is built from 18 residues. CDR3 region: CASSAFRPRTGGTGELFF. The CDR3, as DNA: TGTGCCAGCAGCGCCTTCCGCCCCCGGACAGGCGGAACCGGGGAGCTGTTTTTT.